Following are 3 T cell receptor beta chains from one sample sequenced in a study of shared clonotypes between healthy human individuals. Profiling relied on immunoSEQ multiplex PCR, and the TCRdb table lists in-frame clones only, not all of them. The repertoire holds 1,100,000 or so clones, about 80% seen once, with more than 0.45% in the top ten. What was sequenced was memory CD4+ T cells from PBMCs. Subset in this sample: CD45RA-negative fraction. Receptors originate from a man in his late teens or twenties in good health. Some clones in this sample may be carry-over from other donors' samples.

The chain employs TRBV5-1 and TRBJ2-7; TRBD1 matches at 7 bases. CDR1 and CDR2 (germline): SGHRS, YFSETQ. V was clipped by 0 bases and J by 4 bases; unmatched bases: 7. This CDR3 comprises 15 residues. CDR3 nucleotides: TGCGCCAGCAGCTTGGCAGGACAGGACAATTACGAGCAGTACTTC. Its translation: CASSLAGQDNYEQYF.

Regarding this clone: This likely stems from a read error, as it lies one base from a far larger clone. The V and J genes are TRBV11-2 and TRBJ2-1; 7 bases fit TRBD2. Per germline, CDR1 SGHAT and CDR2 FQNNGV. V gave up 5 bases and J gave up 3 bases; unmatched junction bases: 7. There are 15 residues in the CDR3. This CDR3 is CASSAEAGIYNEQFF. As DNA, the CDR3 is TGTGCCAGCAGCGCCGAAGCGGGAATCTACAATGAGCAGTTCTTC.

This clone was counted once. CDR3 amino acids: CASSQDLRELAGVEQFF. CDR3 bases: TGTGCCAGCAGCCAAGATCTAAGGGAACTAGCGGGAGTTGAGCAGTTCTTC. The V and J genes are TRBV4-2 and TRBJ2-1, with 11 bases aligning to TRBD2. This CDR3 contains 17 residues. V shed 0 bases, J shed 9 bases, and the junction held 10 bases outside the gene matches. Germline CDR1 and CDR2: LGHNA and YNFKEQ.